Listed below are T cell receptor beta chains from one sample, sequenced in a study of cytomegalovirus exposure and HLA in healthy donors. The assay was immunoSEQ multiplex PCR, and TCRdb's table has in-frame clones only and misses some. The sample includes about 150,000 clones, over 80% seen only once; the top ten take under 2%. Sequences were obtained from PBMCs. Receptor source: a woman aged 18-30 years in good health and CMV-seronegative. The CDR3 runs from the conserved cysteine through the conserved F or W. A D gene is named only where the DNA matches it firmly. Only part of the rows carry a size: once, few, many, or a class if the clone is expanded.

d_gene: .
j_gene: TRBJ2-7
v_gene: TRBV7-9
abundance: .
CDR3aa: CASSPDMTYEQYF
CDR3nt: TGTGCCAGCAGCCCGGACATGACCTACGAGCAGTACTTC

d_gene: .
j_gene: TRBJ2-2
v_gene: TRBV10-2
abundance: .
CDR3aa: CASSDTGELFF
CDR3nt: TGCGCCAGCAGCGACACCGGGGAGCTGTTTTTT

d_gene: TRBD1
j_gene: TRBJ2-6
v_gene: TRBV5-1
abundance: .
CDR3aa: CASSLAPRQGSLSGANVLTF
CDR3nt: TGCGCCAGCAGCTTGGCCCCGCGACAGGGAAGTCTATCTGGGGCCAACGTCCTGACTTTC

d_gene: TRBD2
j_gene: TRBJ2-5
v_gene: TRBV5-1
abundance: .
CDR3aa: CASSYGGGAQETQYF
CDR3nt: TGCGCCAGCAGCTACGGCGGGGGGGCCCAAGAGACCCAGTACTTC

d_gene: .
j_gene: TRBJ1-5
v_gene: TRBV19
abundance: once
CDR3aa: CASSPDIGPQHF
CDR3nt: TGTGCCAGTAGTCCCGACATAGGGCCCCAGCATTTT

d_gene: TRBD2
j_gene: TRBJ2-1
v_gene: TRBV11-2
abundance: .
CDR3aa: CASGWTSGGGNEQFF
CDR3nt: TGTGCCAGCGGGTGGACTAGCGGGGGGGGCAATGAGCAGTTCTTC

d_gene: TRBD2
j_gene: TRBJ2-2
v_gene: TRBV19
abundance: .
CDR3aa: CASSITRSGGLKTGELFF
CDR3nt: TGTGCCAGTAGTATAACAAGGAGCGGGGGCCTTAAGACCGGGGAGCTGTTTTTT

d_gene: TRBD1
j_gene: TRBJ2-1
v_gene: TRBV25-1
abundance: .
CDR3aa: CASSESGRGLNEQFF
CDR3nt: TGTGCCAGCAGTGAATCGGGAAGGGGGCTCAATGAGCAGTTCTTC

d_gene: TRBD1
j_gene: TRBJ1-1
v_gene: TRBV5-1
abundance: .
CDR3aa: CASSLGQGVLNTEAFF
CDR3nt: TGCGCCAGCAGCTTAGGGCAGGGGGTTTTGAACACTGAAGCTTTCTTT

d_gene: .
j_gene: TRBJ1-1
v_gene: TRBV5-6
abundance: .
CDR3aa: CASSFPFGRMNTEAFF
CDR3nt: TGTGCCAGCAGCTTCCCCTTTGGGAGGATGAACACTGAAGCTTTCTTT

d_gene: .
j_gene: TRBJ1-2
v_gene: TRBV7-2
abundance: once
CDR3aa: CASSPRGANGYTF
CDR3nt: TGTGCCAGCAGCCCCCGGGGGGCGAATGGCTACACCTTC

d_gene: .
j_gene: TRBJ1-2
v_gene: TRBV27
abundance: .
CDR3aa: CASSLSWQDTNYGYTF
CDR3nt: TGTGCCAGCAGTTTATCGTGGCAGGATACAAACTATGGCTACACCTTC

d_gene: TRBD1
j_gene: TRBJ2-6
v_gene: TRBV11-2
abundance: once
CDR3aa: CASSSRTGVGLAGANVLTF
CDR3nt: TGTGCCAGCAGCTCGAGGACAGGGGTAGGCCTTGCTGGGGCCAACGTCCTGACTTTC

d_gene: .
j_gene: TRBJ1-2
v_gene: TRBV7-9
abundance: once
CDR3aa: CASSPFGGLSDYGYTF
CDR3nt: TGTGCCAGCAGCCCTTTCGGGGGACTTTCCGACTATGGCTACACCTTC

d_gene: .
j_gene: TRBJ2-4
v_gene: TRBV5-6
abundance: .
CDR3aa: CASSFFRMGNVGNSQYF
CDR3nt: TGTGCCAGCAGCTTCTTTAGGATGGGTAATGTCGGGAACAGTCAGTACTTC

d_gene: TRBD1
j_gene: TRBJ1-5
v_gene: TRBV7-6
abundance: .
CDR3aa: CASSLLDRGLQPQHF
CDR3nt: TGTGCCAGCAGCTTGCTGGACAGGGGGCTTCAGCCCCAGCATTTT

d_gene: TRBD2
j_gene: TRBJ2-3
v_gene: TRBV7-9
abundance: .
CDR3aa: CASSRTSGELDTQYF
CDR3nt: TGTGCCAGCAGCCGGACTAGCGGGGAGTTAGATACGCAGTATTTT

d_gene: .
j_gene: TRBJ1-1
v_gene: TRBV6-5
abundance: .
CDR3aa: CASGPQGPRYTEAFF
CDR3nt: TGTGCCAGCGGTCCCCAGGGCCCTCGGTACACTGAAGCTTTCTTT

d_gene: .
j_gene: TRBJ2-5
v_gene: TRBV21-1
abundance: .
CDR3aa: CASSKGRGQETQYF
CDR3nt: TGTGCCAGCAGCAAAGGCAGGGGGCAAGAGACCCAGTACTTC

d_gene: .
j_gene: TRBJ1-1
v_gene: TRBV9
abundance: .
CDR3aa: CARFDSRAFF
CDR3nt: TGTGCCAGATTTGACAGTAGAGCTTTCTTT

d_gene: .
j_gene: TRBJ1-1
v_gene: TRBV7-9
abundance: once
CDR3aa: CASSPLTENTEAFF
CDR3nt: TGTGCCAGCAGCCCCTTAACAGAAAACACTGAAGCTTTCTTT

d_gene: .
j_gene: TRBJ1-1
v_gene: TRBV10-1
abundance: .
CDR3aa: CASSSRRENTEAFF
CDR3nt: TGCGCCAGCAGCTCGAGACGGGAGAACACTGAAGCTTTCTTT

d_gene: TRBD1
j_gene: TRBJ1-5
v_gene: TRBV6-1
abundance: .
CDR3aa: CASRGTGDSNQPQHF
CDR3nt: TGTGCCAGCAGAGGGACAGGGGATAGCAATCAGCCCCAGCATTTT

d_gene: TRBD1
j_gene: TRBJ1-2
v_gene: TRBV28
abundance: .
CDR3aa: CASSSPQGVAYGYTF
CDR3nt: TGTGCCAGCAGTTCTCCGCAGGGGGTAGCATATGGCTACACCTTC

d_gene: .
j_gene: TRBJ1-4
v_gene: TRBV7-9
abundance: .
CDR3aa: CSSSPGDRTNEKLFF
CDR3nt: TGTTCCAGCAGCCCAGGCGACAGAACTAATGAAAAACTGTTTTTT

d_gene: .
j_gene: TRBJ2-2
v_gene: TRBV14
abundance: .
CDR3aa: CASSQEDRQGLSPNTGELFF
CDR3nt: TGTGCCAGCAGCCAAGAGGATCGCCAGGGCCTATCACCTAACACCGGGGAGCTGTTTTTT

d_gene: TRBD1
j_gene: TRBJ1-6
v_gene: TRBV7-9
abundance: .
CDR3aa: CASSLGQGKGSPLHF
CDR3nt: TGTGCCAGCAGCTTAGGACAGGGAAAAGGTTCACCCCTCCACTTT

d_gene: .
j_gene: TRBJ1-1
v_gene: TRBV29-1
abundance: .
CDR3aa: CSVDKTFSTEAFF
CDR3nt: TGCAGCGTTGATAAGACTTTCTCCACTGAAGCTTTCTTT

d_gene: TRBD1
j_gene: TRBJ2-7
v_gene: TRBV6-6
abundance: .
CDR3aa: CASSSSGTGGVEQYF
CDR3nt: TGTGCCAGCAGTTCTTCCGGGACAGGGGGCGTCGAGCAGTACTTC

d_gene: TRBD1
j_gene: TRBJ2-3
v_gene: TRBV4-1
abundance: .
CDR3aa: CASSQPRGRTDTQYF
CDR3nt: TGCGCCAGCAGCCAGCCCAGGGGGCGGACAGATACGCAGTATTTT

d_gene: .
j_gene: TRBJ2-2
v_gene: TRBV28
abundance: .
CDR3aa: CASSVYRPLDRNTGELFF
CDR3nt: TGTGCCAGCAGTGTCTATCGACCCCTGGACAGGAACACCGGGGAGCTGTTTTTT

d_gene: TRBD1
j_gene: TRBJ1-4
v_gene: TRBV19
abundance: .
CDR3aa: CASGTGGAGEKLFF
CDR3nt: TGTGCCAGCGGAACAGGGGGCGCCGGGGAAAAACTGTTTTTT

d_gene: TRBD1
j_gene: TRBJ1-4
v_gene: TRBV5-1
abundance: .
CDR3aa: CASSGGQGNEKLFF
CDR3nt: TGCGCCAGCAGCGGGGGACAGGGTAATGAAAAACTGTTTTTT

d_gene: .
j_gene: TRBJ2-3
v_gene: TRBV7-9
abundance: .
CDR3aa: CASSPRGAVDTQYF
CDR3nt: TGTGCCAGCAGCCCTCGCGGGGCGGTAGATACGCAGTATTTT

d_gene: TRBD1
j_gene: TRBJ1-2
v_gene: TRBV6-5
abundance: .
CDR3aa: CASSQGQGLSYTF
CDR3nt: TGTGCCAGCAGCCAGGGACAGGGCCTGAGCTACACCTTC

d_gene: .
j_gene: TRBJ2-7
v_gene: TRBV5-1
abundance: few
CDR3aa: CASSFTVSYEQYF
CDR3nt: TGCGCCAGCAGCTTCACGGTTTCCTACGAGCAGTACTTC

d_gene: .
j_gene: TRBJ1-5
v_gene: TRBV4-1
abundance: .
CDR3aa: CASSPRPRGVNDWGNQPQHF
CDR3nt: TGCGCCAGCAGCCCAAGGCCCCGGGGAGTAAATGACTGGGGCAATCAGCCCCAGCATTTT

d_gene: .
j_gene: TRBJ1-5
v_gene: TRBV7-9
abundance: .
CDR3aa: CASSSAGSPQHF
CDR3nt: TGTGCCAGCAGTTCAGCGGGGAGCCCCCAGCATTTT

d_gene: .
j_gene: TRBJ2-3
v_gene: TRBV18
abundance: .
CDR3aa: CASSPRGADTQYF
CDR3nt: TGTGCCAGCTCCCCCAGGGGCGCGGATACGCAGTATTTT

d_gene: TRBD2
j_gene: TRBJ2-7
v_gene: TRBV6-4
abundance: .
CDR3aa: CASSPSGGVSYEQYF
CDR3nt: TGTGCCAGCAGCCCAAGCGGGGGGGTATCCTACGAGCAGTACTTC

d_gene: TRBD1
j_gene: TRBJ2-7
v_gene: TRBV10-3
abundance: .
CDR3aa: CAISETGTVTYEQYF
CDR3nt: TGTGCCATCAGTGAGACCGGGACAGTAACCTACGAGCAGTACTTC

d_gene: .
j_gene: TRBJ1-2
v_gene: TRBV5-5
abundance: .
CDR3aa: CASSKDGGKVNYGYTF
CDR3nt: TGTGCCAGCAGCAAGGACGGGGGAAAGGTGAACTATGGCTACACCTTC

d_gene: TRBD1
j_gene: TRBJ2-3
v_gene: TRBV10-1
abundance: .
CDR3aa: CASSLGGDSDTQYF
CDR3nt: TGCGCCAGCAGTTTAGGGGGCGATTCAGATACGCAGTATTTT

d_gene: .
j_gene: TRBJ2-6
v_gene: TRBV30
abundance: .
CDR3aa: CAWSQGWGANVLTF
CDR3nt: TGTGCCTGGAGTCAGGGATGGGGGGCCAACGTCCTGACTTTC

d_gene: .
j_gene: TRBJ2-6
v_gene: TRBV6-5
abundance: .
CDR3aa: CASSYGRVSGANVLTF
CDR3nt: TGTGCCAGCAGTTACGGCAGGGTCTCTGGGGCCAACGTCCTGACTTTC

d_gene: .
j_gene: TRBJ1-5
v_gene: TRBV4-1
abundance: .
CDR3aa: CASSQEVLRRPQHF
CDR3nt: TGCGCCAGCAGCCAAGAGGTGTTGAGGCGGCCCCAGCATTTT

d_gene: .
j_gene: TRBJ1-3
v_gene: TRBV19
abundance: .
CDR3aa: CASREWNSGNTIYF
CDR3nt: TGTGCCAGTAGGGAGTGGAACTCTGGAAACACCATATATTTT

d_gene: .
j_gene: TRBJ2-2
v_gene: TRBV27
abundance: .
CDR3aa: CASSFSTTTGELFF
CDR3nt: TGTGCCAGCAGTTTTTCGACAACCACCGGGGAGCTGTTTTTT

d_gene: TRBD2
j_gene: TRBJ2-1
v_gene: TRBV11-1
abundance: few
CDR3aa: CASSFLGTSGYNEQFF
CDR3nt: TGTGCCAGCAGCTTCCTCGGGACTAGCGGCTACAATGAGCAGTTCTTC

d_gene: .
j_gene: TRBJ2-7
v_gene: TRBV28
abundance: .
CDR3aa: CASSSRTTAISYEQYF
CDR3nt: TGTGCCAGCAGTTCCCGTACGACAGCCATCTCCTACGAGCAGTACTTC

d_gene: .
j_gene: TRBJ1-1
v_gene: TRBV7-9
abundance: .
CDR3aa: CASSLDQNMNTEAFF
CDR3nt: TGTGCCAGCAGCTTAGACCAGAACATGAACACTGAAGCTTTCTTT

d_gene: TRBD1
j_gene: TRBJ2-7
v_gene: TRBV30
abundance: .
CDR3aa: CAWSVGTGPYEQYF
CDR3nt: TGTGCCTGGAGTGTAGGGACAGGGCCCTACGAGCAGTACTTC